A single sample gave rise to the 21 T cell receptor beta chains below, sequenced in a study of shared clonotypes between healthy human individuals. The protocol was immunoSEQ multiplex PCR, while the TCRdb copy is restricted to in-frame clones and leaves out a portion. Among fewer than 2.5 million clones listed, approximately 94% were seen once. The source material was naive CD4+ T cells from PBMCs. Stated subset: CD45RA+ positively selected. Receptors were obtained from a young man in good health. Some clones in this sample may be carry-over from other donors' samples.

The genes are TRBV28 and TRBJ1-5, with a weak D call TRBD1 (5 bases). V dropped 1 base and J dropped 3 bases, with 10 bases sitting between them. The CDR3 has 15 residues. Germline V gives CDR1 MDHEN, CDR2 SYDVKM. The CDR3 loop is CASSLLGGVNQPQHF. The CDR3 bases are TGTGCCAGCAGTTTATTGGGGGGGGTCAATCAGCCCCAGCATTTT.

The rearrangement joins TRBV30 to TRBJ2-2; the D gene is possibly TRBD2 (5 bases). The CDR3 is 14 amino acids. The V gene's germline CDR1 is GTSNPN and CDR2 SVGIG (reference sequence). V lost 2 bases and J 3 bases, leaving 10 bases between the germline ends. CDR3 sequence (DNA): TGTGCCTGGAGTTTGGGAGTAGACACCGGGGAGCTGTTTTTT. This gives the protein CAWSLGVDTGELFF.

CDR3: CASSLVLTGGTTGELFF. DNA for the CDR3: TGCGCCAGCAGCTTGGTTTTAACAGGAGGTACAACCGGGGAGCTGTTTTTT. The chain employs TRBV5-1 and TRBJ2-2; the D gene could be TRBD1 or TRBD2 (5 bases each). Germline CDR1 SGHRS, CDR2 YFSETQ. The CDR3 length is 17 residues. The V gene lost 0 bases and the J gene lost 5 bases, with 17 bases spanning the gap.

The V call is TRBV5-5, the J call TRBJ2-7; TRBD1 agrees at 10 bases. Germline V gene data show CDR1 as SGHKS and CDR2 as YYEKEE (reference sequence). With 3 bases clipped from V and 5 bases from J, the junction kept 8 bases outside the gene matches. The CDR3 covers 15 residues. This chain's CDR3 is CASSWGDRGFDEQYF. DNA of the CDR3: TGTGCCAGCAGCTGGGGGGACAGGGGATTTGACGAGCAGTACTTC.

This chain joins TRBV7-9 and TRBJ2-7, with D hard to call. This CDR3 has 12 amino acids. The ends were cut back, 5 bases at V and 5 bases at J, with 10 bases in the middle. Per the germline V gene, CDR1 is SEHNR and CDR2 is FQNEAQ (reference sequence). DNA for the CDR3: TGTGCCAGCAGCCAGCATTACAACGAGCAGTACTTC. Amino acids: CASSQHYNEQYF.

This clone was seen just once. This chain links TRBV28 with TRBJ1-2, with TRBD1 matching over 8 bases. V was clipped by 6 bases and J by 7 bases; unmatched bases: 7. CDR1 is MDHEN, CDR2 SYDVKM, per germline. The length of the CDR3 is 13 residues. The CDR3 spells CASSVQGAAGYTF. DNA of the CDR3: TGTGCCAGCAGCGTCCAGGGGGCGGCTGGCTACACCTTC.

In its sample, this clone was seen once. The chain combines TRBV6-5 with TRBJ2-7; D ambiguous. The germline gives CDR1 MNHEY, CDR2 SVGAGI. The CDR3 has 14 residues. The V end was cut by 4 bases, the J end by 4 bases, with 14 bases between. The CDR3, as DNA: TGTGCCAGCAGTTCTCCCAAGACGGGTTACGAGCAGTACTTC. Protein sequence: CASSSPKTGYEQYF.

The rearrangement uses TRBV11-2 and TRBJ2-1; 7 bases match TRBD2. The CDR3 totals 18 residues. Germline loops: CDR1 SGHAT, CDR2 FQNNGV. With 1 base clipped from V and 0 bases from J, the junction kept 9 bases outside the gene matches. The CDR3 coding sequence is TGTGCCAGCAGCTTAGGGGTGGGAGGGATAATCTCCTACAATGAGCAGTTCTTC. Translation: CASSLGVGGIISYNEQFF.

This sequence joins TRBV25-1 and TRBJ1-4; 8 bases align to TRBD1. The V gene's germline CDR1 is MGHDK and CDR2 SYGVNS. This CDR3 spans 16 amino acids. V lost 4 bases and J lost 3; bases outside the gene matches: 7. CDR3 loop: CASSGQGALANEKLFF. CDR3 sequence (DNA): TGTGCCAGCAGTGGTCAGGGGGCGCTGGCTAATGAAAAACTGTTTTTT.

CDR3 sequence reads: CAISGTSGSWELFF. The CDR3 nucleotides read TGTGCCATCAGCGGGACTAGCGGGAGCTGGGAGCTGTTTTTT. The chain recombines TRBV10-3 with TRBJ2-2, with 14 bases lining up with TRBD2. Germline CDR1 and CDR2: ENHRY and SYGVKD. The junction had 3 bases not matched to a gene; V was cut back by 6 bases and J by 9 bases. This CDR3 spans 14 amino acids.

The chain combines TRBV7-2 with TRBJ1-1, with unresolved D. CDR1 is SGHTA and CDR2 is FQGNSA in the germline V gene. V lost 2 bases and J lost 6, with 10 bases in between. CDR3 size: 13 residues. CDR3 sequence reads: CASSLRRAAEAFF. In nucleotides, the CDR3 is TGTGCCAGCAGCTTACGCAGAGCGGCTGAAGCTTTCTTT.

As concerns this clone: Other DNA sequences from this sample encode an identical CDR3 as well. The V call is TRBV6-5, the J call TRBJ1-2, with D hard to call. V was pared by 5 bases and J by 0 bases, with 7 bases between. CDR3 length: 13 residues. Per germline, CDR1 MNHEY and CDR2 SVGAGI. The CDR3 nucleotides read TGTGCCAGCAGTCGAAGGGCTAACTATGGCTACACCTTC. Amino acids: CASSRRANYGYTF.

The chain couples TRBV5-3 to TRBJ1-4; D is uncertain. TRBV5-3 is an open reading frame, and its role is uncertain. The CDR3 extends over 15 amino acids. The V and J ends lost 3 bases and 0 bases respectively, with 9 bases between them. The CDR3 sequence: CARSWWDATNEKLFF. The CDR3 DNA reads TGTGCCAGAAGCTGGTGGGATGCAACTAATGAAAAACTGTTTTTT.

V and J are TRBV18 and TRBJ2-7, with a possible D match to TRBD2 (5 bases). Germline values: CDR1 KGHSH, CDR2 LQKENI. The CDR3 has 15 amino acids. The germline V and J ends were trimmed by 3 bases and 4 bases, with 16 bases remaining between them. CDR3 loop: CASSPVEANGYEQYF. The CDR3, as DNA: TGTGCCAGCTCACCCGTGGAGGCGAATGGGTACGAGCAGTACTTC.

The V gene is TRBV27, the J gene TRBJ2-7; tentatively, D is TRBD1 (5 bases). This CDR3 spans 15 amino acids. V was trimmed by 5 bases and J by 4 bases, leaving 18 bases between them. CDR1 and CDR2 from the germline V gene are MNHEY and SMNVEV (reference sequence). CDR3 DNA sequence: TGTGCCAGCAGTCCTATCAACAGGTTAGGGTACGAGCAGTACTTC. Its protein is CASSPINRLGYEQYF.

This clone occurred once. This chain links TRBV27 with TRBJ1-3; D is unclear. The CDR3 has 13 residues. V was trimmed by 5 bases and J by 0 bases, leaving 5 bases between them. Germline V gives CDR1 MNHEY, CDR2 SMNVEV (reference sequence). In DNA, the CDR3 is TGTGCCAGCAGTGGCAGCTCTGGAAACACCATATATTTT. It yields the protein CASSGSSGNTIYF.

The chain couples TRBV9 to TRBJ1-2; the D gene is possibly TRBD1 (6 bases). Germline CDR1 reads SGDLS; CDR2 reads YYNGEE. The CDR3 runs to 13 residues. Trimming removed 4 bases from V and 8 bases from J, with 15 bases in between. In DNA, the CDR3 is TGTGCCAGCAGCCCGCGGACAGTTGGAGGCTACACCTTC. Translating it yields CASSPRTVGGYTF.

The chain links TRBV6-5 to TRBJ2-5; 9 positions match TRBD2. V shed 2 bases and J 2 bases; nucleotides not matched to a gene: 3. The CDR3 is made up of 15 amino acids. Germline CDR1 and CDR2: MNHEY and SVGAGI. The CDR3 bases are TGTGCCAGCAGTTACGGAGCGGGAGGACAAGAGACCCAGTACTTC. It translates to CASSYGAGGQETQYF.

This rearrangement joins TRBV18 to TRBJ1-1; 9 bases map to TRBD1. V lost 3 bases, J lost 1 base, and 3 bases stayed unmatched. The CDR3 loop spans 15 amino acids. Germline CDR1 is KGHSH and CDR2 is LQKENI. The CDR3 coding sequence is TGTGCCAGCTCACCCAGGGGACAGGGGAACACTGAAGCTTTCTTT. Translation gives CASSPRGQGNTEAFF.

The rearrangement uses TRBV1 and TRBJ2-5; the table calls TRBD1, which could not be checked here. TRBV1 is assigned pseudogene status. The CDR3 runs 17 residues. The CDR3 DNA reads TGCACCAGCAGCCAAGCCCGGTCCGGGACAGGCCAAGAGACCCAGTACTTC. It is translated as CTSSQARSGTGQETQYF.

The rearrangement uses TRBV6-5 and TRBJ2-3; D uncertain. The CDR3 length is 11 residues. Germline V gives CDR1 MNHEY, CDR2 SVGAGI. Trimming cost V 6 bases and J 4 bases, with 5 bases left between them. The CDR3 spells CASRGADTQYF. CDR3 coding DNA: TGTGCCAGCAGGGGTGCAGATACGCAGTATTTT.